This TCR beta chain was recorded in a study of patients and donors after allogeneic stem cell transplantation. The ends were cut back, 5 bases at V and 4 bases at J, with 17 bases in the middle. Germline-derived CDR1 and CDR2 are MDHEN and SYDVKM. This CDR3 is 15 amino acids long. One entry per CDR3 protein, called by TCRdb with MiXCR from the RT-PCR reads. The sample has about 230,000 distinct CDR3 sequences; roughly 15% are singletons. This clonotype appeared a few times. The sample taken for sequencing was blood, either unsorted or a sorted T cell fraction (not recorded which). The V gene is TRBV28, the J gene TRBJ1-1, with D tentatively TRBD1 (6 bases). The TCR comes from a human donor who was either an allogeneic HSCT recipient or a stem cell or donor lymphocyte infusion donor (not recorded which). It is not recorded whose cells these are; they may come from a transplant donor. CDR3 DNA sequence: TGTGCCAGCAGTGGAACACAGGGTCTGACCACTGAAGCTTTCTTT. Its protein is CASSGTQGLTTEAFF.